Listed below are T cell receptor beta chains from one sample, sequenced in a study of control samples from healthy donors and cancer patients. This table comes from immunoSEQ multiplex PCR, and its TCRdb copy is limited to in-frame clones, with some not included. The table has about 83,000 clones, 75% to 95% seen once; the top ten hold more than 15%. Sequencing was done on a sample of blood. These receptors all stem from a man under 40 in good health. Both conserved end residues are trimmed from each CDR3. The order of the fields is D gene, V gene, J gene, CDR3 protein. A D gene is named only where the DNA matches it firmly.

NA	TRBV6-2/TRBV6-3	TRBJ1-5	ASSFSPTIVGGGNQPQH
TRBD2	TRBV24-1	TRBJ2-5	ATGPRTSGEETQY
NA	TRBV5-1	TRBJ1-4	ASSLSAGGEKLF
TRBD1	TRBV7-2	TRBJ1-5	ASSYNSGTGDQPQH
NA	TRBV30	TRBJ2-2	AWSVFSGTGELF
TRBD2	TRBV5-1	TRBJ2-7	ASSTGTSGPSVEQY
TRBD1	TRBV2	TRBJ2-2	ASWGQEGTGELF
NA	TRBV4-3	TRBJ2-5	ASSLASLGRGSSQVETQY
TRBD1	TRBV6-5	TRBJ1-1	ASGLLTGVSEAF
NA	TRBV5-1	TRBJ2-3	ASSLPLGDTQY
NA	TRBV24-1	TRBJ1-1	ATSGRGTEAF
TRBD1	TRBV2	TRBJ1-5	ASSGDRGLQPQH
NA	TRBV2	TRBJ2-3	ASSDGGALRDTQY
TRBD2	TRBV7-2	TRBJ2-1	ASSLRPGLEAEQF
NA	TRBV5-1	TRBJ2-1	ASSLALDAYNEQF
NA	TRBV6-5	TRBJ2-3	ASGGKLADTQY
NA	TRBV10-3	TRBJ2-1	AISDSDSSGGSSEQF
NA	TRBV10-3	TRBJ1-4	AISVNMISTNEKLF
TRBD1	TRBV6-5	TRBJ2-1	ASSYPGTGNEQF
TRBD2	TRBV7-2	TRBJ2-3	ASSPGGPPDTQY
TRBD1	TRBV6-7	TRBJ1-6	ASSFCGRDSNSPLH
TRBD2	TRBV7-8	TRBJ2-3	ASTLAGHLTDTQY
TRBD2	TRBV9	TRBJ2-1	ASSVTVAGRGEQF
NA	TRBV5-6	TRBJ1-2	ASSQNRGYT
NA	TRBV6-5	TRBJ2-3	AVRGLSTDTQY
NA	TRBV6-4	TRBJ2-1	ASSLSHRDEQF
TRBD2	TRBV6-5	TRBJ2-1	ASRPGLAGSEQF
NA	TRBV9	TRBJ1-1	ASSSNWEGGTEAF
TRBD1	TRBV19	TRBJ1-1	ASSILGGLVGTEAF
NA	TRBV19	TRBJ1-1	ASSIVPNTEAF
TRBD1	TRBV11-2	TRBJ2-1	ASSPRTGGFSYNEQF
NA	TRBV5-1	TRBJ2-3	ASSFSGVTTDTQY
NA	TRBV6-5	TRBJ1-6	ASILDTGGSPLH
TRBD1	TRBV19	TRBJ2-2	ASSMIQGDTGELF
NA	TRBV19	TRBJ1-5	ASSIFGNSNQPQH
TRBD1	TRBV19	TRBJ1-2	ASSIERTGGWYGYT
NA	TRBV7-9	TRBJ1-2	ASSLGAGSKGYT
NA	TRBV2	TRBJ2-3	ASSGIPGAPDTQY
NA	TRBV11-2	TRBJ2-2	ASSLVRDTGELF
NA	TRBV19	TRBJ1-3	ASKGGPGNTIY
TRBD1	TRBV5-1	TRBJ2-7	ASSPTGQGGYEQY
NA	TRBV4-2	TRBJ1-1	ASSQEPPNTEAF
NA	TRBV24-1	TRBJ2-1	ATSQQGTEQF
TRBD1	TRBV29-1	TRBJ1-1	SVVTGRTEAF
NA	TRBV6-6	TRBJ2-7	ASTWTTSYEQY
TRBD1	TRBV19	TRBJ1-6	ASSLVQGAVYNSPLH